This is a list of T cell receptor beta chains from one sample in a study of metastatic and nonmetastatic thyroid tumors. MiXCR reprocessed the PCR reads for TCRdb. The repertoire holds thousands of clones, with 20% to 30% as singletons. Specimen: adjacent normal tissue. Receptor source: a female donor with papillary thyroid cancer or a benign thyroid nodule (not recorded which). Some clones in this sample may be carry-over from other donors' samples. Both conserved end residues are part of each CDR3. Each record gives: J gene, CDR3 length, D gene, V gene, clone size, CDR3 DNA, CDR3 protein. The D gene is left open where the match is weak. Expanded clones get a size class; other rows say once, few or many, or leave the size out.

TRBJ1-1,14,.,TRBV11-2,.,TGTGCCAGCAGCTACCGACAGGAGGGAACTGAAGCTTTCTTT,CASSYRQEGTEAFF
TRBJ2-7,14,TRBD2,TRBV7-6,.,TGTGCCAGCAGCTTAGGGCTAGCGGGATACGAGCAGTACTTC,CASSLGLAGYEQYF
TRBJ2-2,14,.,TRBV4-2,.,TGTGCCAGCAGCCGCCCCAACGGGGCCGGGGAGCTGTTTTTT,CASSRPNGAGELFF
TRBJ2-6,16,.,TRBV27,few,TGTGCCAGCAGTGCCTCGGGGCGGCCTGGGGCCAACGTCCTGACTTTC,CASSASGRPGANVLTF
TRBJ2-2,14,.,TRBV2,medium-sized,TGTGCCAGCACCGACAAGAGTAACACCGGGGAGCTGTTTTTT,CASTDKSNTGELFF
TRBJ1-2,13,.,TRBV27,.,TGTGCCAGCAGTCCACTCGGGATCTATGGCTACACCTTC,CASSPLGIYGYTF
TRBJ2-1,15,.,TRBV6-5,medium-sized,TGTGCCAGCAGTTACGACTCTAGCTCCTACAATGAGCAGTTCTTC,CASSYDSSSYNEQFF
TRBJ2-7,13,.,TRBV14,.,TGTGCCAGCAGCCGTATGGGAGGATACGAGCAATACTTC,CASSRMGGYEQYF
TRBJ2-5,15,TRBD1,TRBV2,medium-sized,TGTGCCAGCAGCGACGCAGGGGGACGGGGAGAGACCCAGTACTTC,CASSDAGGRGETQYF
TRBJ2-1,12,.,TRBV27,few,TGTGCCAGCAGTTTGATAGATTCTAAGCAGTTCTTC,CASSLIDSKQFF
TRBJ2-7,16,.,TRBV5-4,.,TGTGCCAGCAGCGCCCGCGGACGTGGCGAGACCTACGAGCATTACTTC,CASSARGRGETYEHYF
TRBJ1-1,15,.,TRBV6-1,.,TGTGCCAGCAGTGTGGGTTCGGGGGCTAACACTGAAGCTTTCTTT,CASSVGSGANTEAFF
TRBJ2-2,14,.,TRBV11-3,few,TGTGCCAGCAGCGCCAGAATTAACACCGGGGAGCTGTTTTTT,CASSARINTGELFF
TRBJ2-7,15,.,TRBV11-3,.,TGTGCCAGCAGCCAAGGCGTGGGGGACTCCTACGAGCAGTACTTC,CASSQGVGDSYEQYF
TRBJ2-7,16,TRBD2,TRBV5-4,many,TGTGCCAGCAGCTTACCTGGGACTAGCGGGAAAGACGAGCAGTACTTC,CASSLPGTSGKDEQYF
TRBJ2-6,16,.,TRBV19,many,TGTGCCAGTAGTGGACTTCGAATCTCTGGGGCCAACGTCCTGACTTTC,CASSGLRISGANVLTF
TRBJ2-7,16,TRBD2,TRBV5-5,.,TGTGCCAGCAGCTTGGATCCCGGCGGGAGAGGCCACGAGCAGTACTTC,CASSLDPGGRGHEQYF
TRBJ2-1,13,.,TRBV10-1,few,TGCGCCAGCATTAGTACCTTTGCCGGCGTGCAGTTTTTC,CASISTFAGVQFF
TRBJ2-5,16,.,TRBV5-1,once,TGCGCCAGCAGCTTCCCCTTGACAGGGAGGAAAGAGACCCAGTACTTC,CASSFPLTGRKETQYF
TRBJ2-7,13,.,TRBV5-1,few,TGCGCCAGCGGTTGGGATATCTCCTACGAGCAGTACTTC,CASGWDISYEQYF
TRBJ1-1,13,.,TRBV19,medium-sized,TGTGCCAGTAGTTTGGGACTTCGATCTCAAGCTTTCTTT,CASSLGLRSQAFF
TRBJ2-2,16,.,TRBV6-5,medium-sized,TGTGCCAGCAGTTACTCGTGGGGTGCGAACACCGGGGAGCTGTTTTTT,CASSYSWGANTGELFF
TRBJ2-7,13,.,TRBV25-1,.,TGTGCCAGCAGTGACCCCTGGTACTACGAGCAGTACTTC,CASSDPWYYEQYF
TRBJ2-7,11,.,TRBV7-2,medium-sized,TGTGCCAGCAGCCCCTCCTACGAGCAGTACTTC,CASSPSYEQYF
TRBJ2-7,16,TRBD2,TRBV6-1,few,TGTGCCAGCAGTCTCAGTCTAGCGGGAGGGGTCTACGAGCAGTACTTC,CASSLSLAGGVYEQYF
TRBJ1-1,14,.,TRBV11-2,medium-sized,TGTGCCAGCAGCCCCGCGGTCACGAACACTGAAGCTTTCTTT,CASSPAVTNTEAFF
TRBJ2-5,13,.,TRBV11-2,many,TGTGCCAGCAGCTTAGGATGGCAAGAGACCCAGTACTTC,CASSLGWQETQYF
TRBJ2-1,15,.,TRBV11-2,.,TGTGCCAGCAGCGCCTCACTTCGGGGTGAAGATGAGCAGTTCTTC,CASSASLRGEDEQFF
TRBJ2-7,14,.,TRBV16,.,TGTGCCAGCAGCCAAGCAGGTTCTTCCTACGAGCAGTACTTC,CASSQAGSSYEQYF
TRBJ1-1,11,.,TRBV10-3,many,TGTGCCACCGCCTTCGACACTGAAGCTTTCTTT,CATAFDTEAFF
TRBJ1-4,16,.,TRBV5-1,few,TGCGCCAGCAGCTCAGGTGGTATTGCAACTAATGAAAAACTGTTTTTT,CASSSGGIATNEKLFF
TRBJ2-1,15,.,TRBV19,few,TGTGCCAGTAGTATAGGGGGGGCCCCTAGGAATGAGCAGTTCTTC,CASSIGGAPRNEQFF
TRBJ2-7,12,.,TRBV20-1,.,TGCAGTGCTCCACTCCCTCCCTACGAGCAGTACTTC,CSAPLPPYEQYF
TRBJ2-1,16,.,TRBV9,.,TGTGCCAGCAGCGAACATACGGGACACCTTAACAATGAGCAGTTCTTC,CASSEHTGHLNNEQFF
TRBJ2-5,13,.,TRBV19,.,TGTGCCAGTAGTCGTAATGCCAGGGTGGAGCAGTACTTC,CASSRNARVEQYF
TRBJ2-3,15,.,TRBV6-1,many,TGTGCCAGCAGTGCAGGAGGATCGAGGACAGATACGCAGTATTTT,CASSAGGSRTDTQYF
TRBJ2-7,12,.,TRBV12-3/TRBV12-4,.,TGTGCCAGCAGTTTAAGGGCTAAAGAGCAGTACTTC,CASSLRAKEQYF
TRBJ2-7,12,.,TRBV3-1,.,TGTGCCAGCAGCCAGGGAGCCTACGAGCAGTACTTC,CASSQGAYEQYF
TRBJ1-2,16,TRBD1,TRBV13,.,TGTGCCAGCAGCTTGGTGGGAGGGGGCCTTAACTATGGCTACACCTTC,CASSLVGGGLNYGYTF
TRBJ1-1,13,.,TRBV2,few,TGTGCCAGCAGTGAAGCGGAGAACACTGAAGCTTTCTTT,CASSEAENTEAFF
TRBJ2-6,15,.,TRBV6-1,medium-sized,TGTGCCAGCAGTGAAGACAGTTCTGGGGCCAACGTCCTGACTTTC,CASSEDSSGANVLTF
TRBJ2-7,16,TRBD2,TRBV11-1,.,TGTGCCAGCAGCTTACCTGATGGACTAGTTTCCTACGAGCAGTACTTC,CASSLPDGLVSYEQYF
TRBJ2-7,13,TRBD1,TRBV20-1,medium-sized,TGCAGTGCTACAGGGGGCGCGCTCATCGAGCAGTACTTC,CSATGGALIEQYF